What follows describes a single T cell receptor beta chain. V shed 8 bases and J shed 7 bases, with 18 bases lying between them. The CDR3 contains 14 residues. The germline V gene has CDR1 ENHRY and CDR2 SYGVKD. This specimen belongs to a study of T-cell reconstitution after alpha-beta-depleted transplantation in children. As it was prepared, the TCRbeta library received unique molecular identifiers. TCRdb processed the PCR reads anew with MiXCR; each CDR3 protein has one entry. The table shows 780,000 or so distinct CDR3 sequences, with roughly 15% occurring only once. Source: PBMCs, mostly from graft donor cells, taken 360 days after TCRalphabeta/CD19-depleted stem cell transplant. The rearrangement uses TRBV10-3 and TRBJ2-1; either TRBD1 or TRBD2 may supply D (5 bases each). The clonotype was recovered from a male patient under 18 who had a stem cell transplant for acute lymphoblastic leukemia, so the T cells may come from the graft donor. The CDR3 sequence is CAIGHRDPKNEQFF. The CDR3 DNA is TGTGCCATCGGGCACCGGGACCCTAAGAATGAGCAGTTCTTC.